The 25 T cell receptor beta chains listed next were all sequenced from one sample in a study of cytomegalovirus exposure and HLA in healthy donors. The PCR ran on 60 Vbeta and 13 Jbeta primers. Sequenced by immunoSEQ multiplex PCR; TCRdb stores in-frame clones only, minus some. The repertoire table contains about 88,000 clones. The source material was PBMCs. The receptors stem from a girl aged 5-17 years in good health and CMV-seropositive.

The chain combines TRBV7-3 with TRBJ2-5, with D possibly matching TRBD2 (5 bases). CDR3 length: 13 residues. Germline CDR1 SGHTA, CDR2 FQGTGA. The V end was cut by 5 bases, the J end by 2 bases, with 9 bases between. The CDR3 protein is CASSQSGQETQYF. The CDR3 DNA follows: TGTGCCAGCAGCCAAAGCGGACAAGAGACCCAGTACTTC.

The CDR3 reads CASSLSVGGGPTAFF. The CDR3 coding sequence is TGTGCCAGCAGTTTATCTGTGGGAGGGGGGCCTACGGCTTTCTTT. The chain uses TRBV28 and TRBJ1-1, with D possibly being TRBD1 (6 bases). Germline CDR1 and CDR2: MDHEN and SYDVKM. This CDR3 is built from 15 residues. The germline V and J ends were trimmed by 1 base and 11 bases, with 20 bases remaining between them.

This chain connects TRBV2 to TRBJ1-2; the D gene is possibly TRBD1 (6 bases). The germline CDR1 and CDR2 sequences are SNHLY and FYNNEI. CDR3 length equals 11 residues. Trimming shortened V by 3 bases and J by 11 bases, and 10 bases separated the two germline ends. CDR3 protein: CASSERGYYTF. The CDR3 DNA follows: TGTGCCAGCAGTGAGAGGGGGTATTACACCTTC. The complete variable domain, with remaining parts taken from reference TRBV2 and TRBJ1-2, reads EPEVTQTPSHQVTQMGQEVILRCVPISNHLYFYWYRQILGQKVEFLVSFYNNEISEKSEIFDDQFSVERPDGSNFTLKIRSTKLEDSAMYFCASSERGYYTFGSGTRLTVV.

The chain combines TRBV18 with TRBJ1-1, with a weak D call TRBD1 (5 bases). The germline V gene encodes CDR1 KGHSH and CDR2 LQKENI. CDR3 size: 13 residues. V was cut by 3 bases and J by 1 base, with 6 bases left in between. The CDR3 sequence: CASSPGQNTEAFF. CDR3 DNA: TGTGCCAGCTCACCCGGACAGAACACTGAAGCTTTCTTT.

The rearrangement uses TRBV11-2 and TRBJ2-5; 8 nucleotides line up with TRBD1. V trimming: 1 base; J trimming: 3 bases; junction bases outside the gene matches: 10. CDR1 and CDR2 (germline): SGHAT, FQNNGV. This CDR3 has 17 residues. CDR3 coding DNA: TGTGCCAGCAGCTTAGGAGTCCTCAGGGGGCCTAAAGAGACCCAGTACTTC. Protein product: CASSLGVLRGPKETQYF.

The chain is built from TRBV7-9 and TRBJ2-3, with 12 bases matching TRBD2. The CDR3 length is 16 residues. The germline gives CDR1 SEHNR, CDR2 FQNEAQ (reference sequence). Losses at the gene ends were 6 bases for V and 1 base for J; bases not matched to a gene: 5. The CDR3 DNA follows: TGTGCCAGCAGACGGACTAGCGGGAAAGGCACAGATACGCAGTATTTT. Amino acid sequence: CASRRTSGKGTDTQYF.

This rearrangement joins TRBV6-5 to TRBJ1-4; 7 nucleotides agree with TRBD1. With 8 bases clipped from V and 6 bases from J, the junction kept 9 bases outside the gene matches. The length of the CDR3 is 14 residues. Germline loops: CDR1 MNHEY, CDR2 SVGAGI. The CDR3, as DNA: TGTGCCAGCCAGACAGGGCTCGGATATGAAAAACTGTTTTTT. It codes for CASQTGLGYEKLFF.

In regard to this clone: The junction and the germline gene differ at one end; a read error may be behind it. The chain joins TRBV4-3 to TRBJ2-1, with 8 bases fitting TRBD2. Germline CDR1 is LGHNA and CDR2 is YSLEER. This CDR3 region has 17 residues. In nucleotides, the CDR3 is TGCGCCAGCAGCCATTTCGTAGCGGGGAGCTCCGACAATGAGCAGTTCTTC. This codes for CASSHFVAGSSDNEQFF.

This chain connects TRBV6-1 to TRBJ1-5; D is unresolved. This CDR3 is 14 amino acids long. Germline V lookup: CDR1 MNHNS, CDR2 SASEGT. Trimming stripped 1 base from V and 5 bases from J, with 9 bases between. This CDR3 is CASSEGQDYQPQHF. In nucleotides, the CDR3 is TGTGCCAGCAGTGAAGGCCAGGACTATCAGCCCCAGCATTTT.

CDR3 loop: CSAYRNTEAFF. CDR3 DNA: TGCAGTGCTTACAGGAACACTGAAGCTTTCTTT. J is TRBJ1-1 and V is TRBV20-1; no clear D. This CDR3 spans 11 amino acids. V was cut by 5 bases and J by 1 base, with 5 bases left in between. Germline assignment: CDR1 DFQATT and CDR2 SNEGSKA (reference sequence).

CDR3 loop: CASSSYRDSSYNEQFF. CDR3 nucleotide sequence: TGTGCCAGCAGCTCCTACCGGGACAGCTCCTACAATGAGCAGTTCTTC. The chain employs TRBV9 and TRBJ2-1; 7 positions match TRBD1. The CDR3 is 16 residues long. V dropped 4 bases and J dropped 0; count of bases not matched to a gene: 7. Germline assignment: CDR1 SGDLS and CDR2 YYNGEE.

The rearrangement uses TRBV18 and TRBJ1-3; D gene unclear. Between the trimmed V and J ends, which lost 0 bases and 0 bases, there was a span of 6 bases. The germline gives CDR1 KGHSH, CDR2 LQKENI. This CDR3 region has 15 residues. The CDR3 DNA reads TGTGCCAGCTCACCACCGCAGATCTCTGGAAACACCATATATTTT. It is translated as CASSPPQISGNTIYF.

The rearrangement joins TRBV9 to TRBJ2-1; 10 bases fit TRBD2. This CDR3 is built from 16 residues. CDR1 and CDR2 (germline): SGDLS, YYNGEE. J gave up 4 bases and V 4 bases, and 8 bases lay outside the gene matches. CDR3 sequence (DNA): TGTGCCAGCAGCACGAGCGGGGGGGCAAGATACAATGAGCAGTTCTTC. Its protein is CASSTSGGARYNEQFF.

DNA for the CDR3: TGTGCCAGTAGTATTTCGTATCGGACAGGTCAGATCTTGGGAAATCAGCCCCAGCATTTT. Translation gives CASSISYRTGQILGNQPQHF. The rearrangement joins TRBV19 to TRBJ1-5; 7 bases fit TRBD1. Germline loops: CDR1 LNHDA, CDR2 SQIVND (reference sequence). The junction had 21 bases not matched to a gene; V was cut back by 3 bases and J by 4 bases. CDR3 length: 20 residues.

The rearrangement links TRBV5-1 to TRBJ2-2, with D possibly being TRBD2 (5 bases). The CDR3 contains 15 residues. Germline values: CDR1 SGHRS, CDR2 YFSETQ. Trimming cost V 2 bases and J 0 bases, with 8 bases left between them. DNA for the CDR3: TGCGCCAGCAGCTTTGAGGGAACGAACACCGGGGAGCTGTTTTTT. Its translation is CASSFEGTNTGELFF.

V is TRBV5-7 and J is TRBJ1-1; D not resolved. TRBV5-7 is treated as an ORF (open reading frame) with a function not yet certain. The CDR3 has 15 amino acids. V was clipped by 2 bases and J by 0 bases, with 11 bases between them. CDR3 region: CASSLVSGLNTEAFF. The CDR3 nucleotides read TGTGCCAGCAGCTTAGTTTCCGGTTTGAACACTGAAGCTTTCTTT.

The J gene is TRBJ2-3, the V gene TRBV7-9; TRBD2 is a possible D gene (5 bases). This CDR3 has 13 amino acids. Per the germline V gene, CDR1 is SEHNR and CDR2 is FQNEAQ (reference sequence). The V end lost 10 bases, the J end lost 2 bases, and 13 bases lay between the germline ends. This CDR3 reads CATRPGTTDTQYF. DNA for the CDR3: TGTGCCACCAGACCGGGAACCACAGATACGCAGTATTTT.

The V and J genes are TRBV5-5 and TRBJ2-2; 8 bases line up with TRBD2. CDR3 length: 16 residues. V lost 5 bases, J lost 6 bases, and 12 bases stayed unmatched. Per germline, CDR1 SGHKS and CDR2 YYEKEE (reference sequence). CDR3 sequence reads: CASSYAPGGQAGELFF. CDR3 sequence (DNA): TGTGCCAGCAGTTATGCCCCGGGGGGGCAAGCCGGGGAGCTGTTTTTT.

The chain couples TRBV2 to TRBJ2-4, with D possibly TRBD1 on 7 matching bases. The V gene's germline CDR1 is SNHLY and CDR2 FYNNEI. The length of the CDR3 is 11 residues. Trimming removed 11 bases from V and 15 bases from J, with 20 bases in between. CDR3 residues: CASQRVGGLYF. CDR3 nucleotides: TGTGCCTCTCAGCGGGTAGGGGGCCTGTACTTC.

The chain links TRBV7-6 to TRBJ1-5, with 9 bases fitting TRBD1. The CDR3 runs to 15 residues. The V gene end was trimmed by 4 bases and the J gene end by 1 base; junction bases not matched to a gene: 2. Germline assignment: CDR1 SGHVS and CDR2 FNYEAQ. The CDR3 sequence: CASSSGQGSNQPQHF. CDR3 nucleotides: TGTGCCAGCAGCTCGGGACAGGGAAGCAATCAGCCCCAGCATTTT.

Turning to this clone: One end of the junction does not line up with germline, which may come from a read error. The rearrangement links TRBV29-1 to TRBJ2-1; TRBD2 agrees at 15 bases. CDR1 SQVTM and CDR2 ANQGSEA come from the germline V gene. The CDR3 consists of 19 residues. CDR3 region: CSVAGLAGGQLSSDNEQFF. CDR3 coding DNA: TGCAGCGTTGCGGGACTAGCGGGGGGCCAACTGAGCTCCGACAATGAGCAGTTCTTC.

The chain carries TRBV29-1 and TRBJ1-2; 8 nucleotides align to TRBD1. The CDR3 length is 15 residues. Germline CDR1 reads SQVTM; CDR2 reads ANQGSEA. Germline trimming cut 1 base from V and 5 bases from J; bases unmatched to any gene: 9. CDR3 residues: CSVEGTGKMGYGYTF. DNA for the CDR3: TGCAGCGTTGAAGGGACAGGGAAAATGGGGTATGGCTACACCTTC.

CDR3 nucleotides: TGTGCCAGCTGGACAGGGATTCCCACAGATACGCAGTATTTT. Translated: CASWTGIPTDTQYF. The chain has TRBV6-4 and TRBJ2-3, with 8 nucleotides matching TRBD1. The ends lost 8 bases at V and 2 bases at J; junction bases unmatched: 6. There are 14 residues in the CDR3. Germline CDR1 is MRHNA and CDR2 is SNTAGT.

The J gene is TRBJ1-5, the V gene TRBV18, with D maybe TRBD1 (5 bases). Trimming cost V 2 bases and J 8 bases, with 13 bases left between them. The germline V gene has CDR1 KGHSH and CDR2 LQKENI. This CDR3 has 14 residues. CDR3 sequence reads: CASSPAGGGEPQHF. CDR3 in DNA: TGTGCCAGCTCACCAGCGGGGGGAGGGGAGCCCCAGCATTTT.

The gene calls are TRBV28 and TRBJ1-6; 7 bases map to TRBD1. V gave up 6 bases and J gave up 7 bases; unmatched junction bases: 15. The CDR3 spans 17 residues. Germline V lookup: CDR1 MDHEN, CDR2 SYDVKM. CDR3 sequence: CASSRQGQADTNSPLHF. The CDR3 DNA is TGTGCCAGCAGCCGACAAGGACAGGCCGATACAAATTCACCCCTCCACTTT.